This T cell receptor beta chain was captured by sequencing in a study of blood T cell repertoires in COVID-19. Looking at the study overall: Samples came from the United States, Italy and Spain, spanning acute and convalescent COVID-19. Sample material is recorded as cDNA or gDNA derived from T cells, B-cell-depleted T cells, or PBMCs.

Authors' data handling: Amplification of reference gene primers was used by the study to estimate nucleated cell counts. Assay: immunoSEQ multiplex PCR; the TCRdb copy retains only in-frame clones and omits some. The DNA gave D and trimming, while V, J and clone size come from that table. The sample gives 90,000 to 150,000 clones, 70% to 90% of which show up once; approximately 7.9% is in the top ten. The CDR3 loop spans 11 amino acids. CDR1 is SGHRS and CDR2 is YFSETQ in the germline V gene. Trimming took off 3 bases at V and 10 bases at J, with 10 bases between the two ends. J is TRBJ1-2 and V is TRBV5-1; a possible D gene is TRBD1 (5 bases). The sequenced material came from peripheral blood. The TCR sequence derives from a man aged 65 to 79 who had recovered from COVID-19. The CDR3 reads CASSWGGDYTF. CDR3 DNA sequence: TGCGCCAGCAGCTGGGGAGGGGACTACACCTTC.